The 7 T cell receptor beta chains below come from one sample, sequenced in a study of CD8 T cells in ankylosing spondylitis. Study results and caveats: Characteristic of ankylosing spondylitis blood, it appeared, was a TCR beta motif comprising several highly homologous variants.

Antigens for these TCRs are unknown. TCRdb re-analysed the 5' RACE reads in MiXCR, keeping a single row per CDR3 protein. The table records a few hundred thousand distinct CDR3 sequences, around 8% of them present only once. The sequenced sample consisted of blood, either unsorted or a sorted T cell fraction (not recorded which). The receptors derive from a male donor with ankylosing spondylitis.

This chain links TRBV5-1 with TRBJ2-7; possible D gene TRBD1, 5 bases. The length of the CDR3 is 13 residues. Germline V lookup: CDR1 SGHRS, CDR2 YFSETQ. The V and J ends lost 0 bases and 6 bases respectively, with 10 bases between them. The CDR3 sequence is CASSLEQASEQYF. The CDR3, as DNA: TGCGCCAGCAGCTTGGAACAGGCTAGCGAGCAGTACTTC. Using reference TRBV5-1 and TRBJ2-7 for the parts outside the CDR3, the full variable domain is KAGVTQTPRYLIKTRGQQVTLSCSPISGHRSVSWYQQTPGQGLQFLFEYFSETQRNKGNFPGRFSGRQFSNSRSEMNVSTLELGDSALYLCASSLEQASEQYFGPGTRLTVT.

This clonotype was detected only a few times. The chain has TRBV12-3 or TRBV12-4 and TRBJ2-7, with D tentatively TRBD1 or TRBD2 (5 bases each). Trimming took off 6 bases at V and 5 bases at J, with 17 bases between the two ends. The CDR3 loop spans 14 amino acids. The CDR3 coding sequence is TGTGCCAGCAGCAACCGGGACCAAAAAGACGAGCAGTACTTC. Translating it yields CASSNRDQKDEQYF.

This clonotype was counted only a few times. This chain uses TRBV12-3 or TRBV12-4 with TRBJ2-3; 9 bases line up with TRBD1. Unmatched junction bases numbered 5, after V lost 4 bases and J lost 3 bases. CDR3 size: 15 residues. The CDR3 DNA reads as TGTGCCAGCAGTTCTTTAGACAGGGGGACAGATACGCAGTATTTT. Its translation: CASSSLDRGTDTQYF.

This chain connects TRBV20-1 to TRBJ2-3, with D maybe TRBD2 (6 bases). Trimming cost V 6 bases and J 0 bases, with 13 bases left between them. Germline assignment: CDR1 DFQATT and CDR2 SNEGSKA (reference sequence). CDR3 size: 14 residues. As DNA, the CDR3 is TGCAGTGCGGCGGGGCAGAAGAGCACAGATACGCAGTATTTT. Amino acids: CSAAGQKSTDTQYF.

The chain's CDR3 is CAWSGGISYPNTEAFF. The CDR3 region has the DNA TGTGCCTGGAGTGGTGGGATTAGTTACCCGAACACTGAAGCTTTCTTT. The V gene is TRBV30, the J gene TRBJ1-1; the D is unclear. The ends were cut back, 1 base at V and 1 base at J, with 16 bases in the middle. Germline CDR1 and CDR2: GTSNPN and SVGIG (reference sequence). The CDR3 has 16 amino acids.

The CDR3 bases are TGTGCCAGCAATTCTTTGGCGGGGCATGGTTACGAGCAGTACTTC. It is translated as CASNSLAGHGYEQYF. The chain joins TRBV27 to TRBJ2-7, with a weak D call TRBD2 (6 bases). The V and J ends lost 7 bases and 4 bases respectively, with 20 bases between them. Germline values: CDR1 MNHEY, CDR2 SMNVEV (reference sequence). This CDR3 has 15 residues.

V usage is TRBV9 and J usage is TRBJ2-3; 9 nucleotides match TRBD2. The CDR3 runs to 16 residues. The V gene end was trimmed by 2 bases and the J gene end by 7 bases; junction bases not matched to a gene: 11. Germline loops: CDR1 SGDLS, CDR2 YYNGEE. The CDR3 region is CASSVFSSGSGNTQYF. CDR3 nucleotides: TGTGCCAGCAGCGTTTTCAGTAGCGGGAGTGGAAATACGCAGTATTTT. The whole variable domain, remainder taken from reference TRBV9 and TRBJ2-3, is DSGVTQTPKHLITATGQRVTLRCSPRSGDLSVYWYQQSLDQGLQFLIQYYNGEERAKGNILERFSAQQFPDLHSELNLSSLELGDSALYFCASSVFSSGSGNTQYFGPGTRLTVL.